This is a list of T cell receptor beta chains from one sample in a study of cytomegalovirus exposure and HLA in healthy donors. The data were produced by immunoSEQ multiplex PCR, yet TCRdb's version contains in-frame clones alone and is incomplete. The data show roughly 280,000 clones, approximately 83% seen once. The source material was PBMCs. These receptors all come from a woman under 30 in good health and CMV-seronegative. Each CDR3 is given with its conserved first and last residue. Fields, in order: clone size, J gene, V gene, D gene, CDR3 protein, CDR3 DNA. The D gene is left open where the match is weak. Size is omitted from some rows. Given values are once, few, many or a class for expanded clones.

. | TRBJ1-4 | TRBV29-1 | . | CSVFTTNEKLFF | TGCAGCGTTTTTACAACTAATGAAAAACTGTTTTTT
. | TRBJ2-1 | TRBV9 | TRBD1 | CASSVQGASSYNEQFF | TGTGCCAGCAGCGTACAGGGGGCCAGCTCCTACAATGAGCAGTTCTTC
. | TRBJ2-1 | TRBV29-1 | . | CSVEGLVNRSSYNEQFF | TGCAGCGTTGAAGGGCTAGTTAACAGGAGCTCCTACAATGAGCAGTTCTTC
few | TRBJ2-3 | TRBV19 | TRBD2 | CASSIGTRDTQYF | TGTGCCAGTAGTATAGGGACTAGAGATACGCAGTATTTT
. | TRBJ1-4 | TRBV5-1 | . | CASSLQATNEKLFF | TGCGCCAGCAGCTTACAGGCTACTAATGAAAAACTGTTTTTT
. | TRBJ2-7 | TRBV7-8 | TRBD1 | CASSLRDSGYEQYF | TGTGCCAGCAGCTTAAGGGACAGTGGGTACGAGCAGTACTTC
few | TRBJ2-7 | TRBV7-2 | . | CASSLAPGGQTEQYF | TGTGCCAGCAGCTTAGCTCCGGGGGGCCAGACCGAGCAGTACTTC
once | TRBJ1-2 | TRBV28 | TRBD1 | CASRPPGTGVYYGYTF | TGTGCCAGCAGGCCTCCCGGGACAGGGGTTTATTATGGCTACACCTTC
. | TRBJ1-5 | TRBV19 | . | CASSIGEGQPQHF | TGTGCCAGTAGTATAGGGGAGGGTCAGCCCCAGCATTTT
. | TRBJ1-4 | TRBV7-6 | TRBD1 | CASSLGQGYEKLFF | TGTGCCAGCAGCTTAGGACAGGGGTATGAAAAACTGTTTTTT
many | TRBJ2-1 | TRBV6-1 | . | CASSDVAGTYNEQFF | TGTGCCAGCAGTGACGTGGCGGGAACCTACAATGAGCAGTTCTTC
. | TRBJ2-1 | TRBV19 | . | CASSRQSSYNEQFF | TGTGCCAGTAGTAGACAGTCCTCCTACAATGAGCAGTTCTTC
. | TRBJ1-3 | TRBV19 | TRBD1 | CASSTGTAGNTIYF | TGTGCCAGTAGTACCGGGACAGCTGGAAACACCATATATTTT
. | TRBJ2-3 | TRBV18 | TRBD2 | CASSPRTSGLHTDTQYF | TGTGCCAGCTCACCAAGGACTAGCGGTCTCCACACAGATACGCAGTATTTT
. | TRBJ1-5 | TRBV21-1 | . | CASPVGPQHF | TGTGCCAGTCCCGTCGGGCCCCAGCATTTT
. | TRBJ2-5 | TRBV2 | TRBD1 | CASSEGQGYQETQYF | TGTGCCAGCAGTGAGGGACAGGGGTACCAAGAGACCCAGTACTTC
once | TRBJ2-5 | TRBV6-5 | TRBD2 | CASSRLAGGPETQYF | TGTGCCAGCAGTCGACTAGCGGGAGGGCCGGAGACCCAGTACTTC
once | TRBJ1-1 | TRBV6-4 | TRBD1 | CASRRGQLDTEAFF | TGTGCCAGCAGGCGGGGACAGTTGGACACTGAAGCTTTCTTT
few | TRBJ2-2 | TRBV7-3 | . | CASSRGNTGELFF | TGTGCCAGCAGCAGGGGGAACACCGGGGAGCTGTTTTTT
. | TRBJ1-2 | TRBV28 | . | CASSLDSLGRGGYTF | TGTGCCAGCAGTCTGGACAGTTTAGGACGGGGAGGCTACACCTTC
. | TRBJ2-7 | TRBV6-5 | TRBD1 | CASNPGGALYEQYF | TGTGCCAGCAACCCAGGGGGCGCATTATACGAGCAGTACTTC
. | TRBJ1-1 | TRBV29-1 | . | CSVEDLPGGREAFF | TGCAGCGTTGAAGATCTTCCGGGAGGCCGGGAAGCTTTCTTT
. | TRBJ2-7 | TRBV11-3 | TRBD1 | CASRPGQGPYEQYF | TGTGCCAGCAGGCCGGGACAGGGGCCCTACGAGCAGTACTTC
few | TRBJ1-2 | TRBV30 | . | CAWSPLDREHGYTF | TGTGCCTGGAGTCCCCTCGATCGGGAGCATGGCTACACCTTC
. | TRBJ2-5 | TRBV18 | TRBD1 | CASGRDRQETQYF | TGTGCCAGCGGCCGGGACAGACAAGAGACCCAGTACTTC
. | TRBJ1-5 | TRBV12-5 | TRBD1 | CASGLTPRQGWTLGIQPQHF | TGTGCTAGTGGTTTGACCCCCCGACAGGGTTGGACCCTCGGGATTCAGCCCCAGCATTTT
. | TRBJ2-7 | TRBV27 | . | CASSLPRQAAGGYEQYF | TGTGCCAGCAGTCTTCCCAGACAGGCCGCTGGGGGATACGAGCAGTACTTC
. | TRBJ2-1 | TRBV9 | . | CASTQWQGNEQFF | TGTGCCAGCACCCAATGGCAGGGCAATGAGCAGTTCTTC
few | TRBJ1-5 | TRBV6-6 | . | CASSPDKDQPQHF | TGTGCCAGCAGCCCGGACAAGGACCAGCCCCAGCATTTT
. | TRBJ2-7 | TRBV5-1 | . | CASMEDHEQYF | TGCGCCAGCATGGAGGACCACGAGCAGTACTTC
. | TRBJ2-7 | TRBV9 | TRBD2 | CASSGRLAGDHEQYF | TGTGCCAGCAGCGGAAGACTAGCGGGAGATCACGAGCAGTACTTC
. | TRBJ2-7 | TRBV27 | . | CASSTQGLEQYF | TGTGCCAGCAGTACCCAGGGTCTCGAGCAGTACTTC
. | TRBJ2-7 | TRBV4-1 | TRBD1 | CASSQDEGALEQYF | TGCGCCAGCAGCCAAGATGAGGGGGCTCTGGAGCAGTACTTC
. | TRBJ1-1 | TRBV6-6 | . | CASSQGNTEAFF | TGTGCCAGCAGTCAGGGGAACACTGAAGCTTTCTTT
. | TRBJ2-5 | TRBV28 | . | CASSLMRQVETQYF | TGTGCCAGCAGTTTAATGCGACAGGTGGAGACCCAGTACTTC
. | TRBJ1-4 | TRBV4-1 | TRBD1 | CASSQLPGGTNEKLFF | TGCGCCAGCAGCCAATTGCCAGGGGGTACTAATGAAAAACTGTTTTTT
. | TRBJ1-5 | TRBV2 | . | CASSLGGMEQPQHF | TGTGCCAGCAGCTTAGGGGGAATGGAACAGCCCCAGCATTTT
. | TRBJ2-1 | TRBV7-2 | TRBD2 | CASSLARAGSEQFF | TGTGCCAGCAGCTTAGCGAGAGCGGGATCTGAGCAGTTCTTC
. | TRBJ2-1 | TRBV7-3 | TRBD1 | CASSFNRGAYNEQFF | TGTGCCAGCAGCTTTAACAGGGGGGCATACAATGAGCAGTTCTTC
. | TRBJ1-3 | TRBV29-1 | . | CSFRGSSGNTIYF | TGCAGCTTTAGGGGGTCATCGGGAAACACCATATATTTT
. | TRBJ2-3 | TRBV19 | . | CGTGRMLGTDTQYF | TGCGGGACTGGGAGGATGCTTGGGACAGATACGCAGTATTTT
. | TRBJ2-1 | TRBV2 | TRBD1 | CASSEALQGAYNEQFF | TGTGCCAGCAGTGAAGCGTTACAGGGGGCCTACAATGAGCAGTTCTTC
. | TRBJ1-1 | TRBV7-9 | TRBD1 | CASSSPLSRQGKTEAFF | TGTGCCAGCAGCTCACCCCTCTCACGACAGGGGAAGACTGAAGCTTTCTTT
. | TRBJ2-3 | TRBV15 | . | CATSRVEPGGQYF | TGTGCCACCAGCAGAGTTGAGCCAGGAGGGCAGTATTTT
. | TRBJ1-4 | TRBV7-8 | TRBD1 | CASSLWTGQQTDEKLFF | TGTGCCAGCAGCTTATGGACAGGGCAGCAGACGGATGAAAAACTGTTTTTT
. | TRBJ1-1 | TRBV28 | TRBD1 | CASRGTGVNTEAFF | TGTGCCAGCAGGGGGACAGGGGTGAACACTGAAGCTTTCTTT
. | TRBJ2-1 | TRBV2 | . | CASNLQDSYNEQFF | TGTGCCAGCAACCTACAGGACAGTTACAATGAGCAGTTCTTC
. | TRBJ2-5 | TRBV4-1 | . | CASSPQGQETQYF | TGCGCCAGCAGCCCCCAGGGGCAAGAGACCCAGTACTTC
. | TRBJ2-7 | TRBV5-4 | TRBD2 | CASSLVVTSGRDEQYF | TGTGCCAGCAGCTTGGTAGTGACTAGCGGGAGGGACGAGCAGTACTTC
. | TRBJ1-2 | TRBV30 | TRBD1 | CAWSVFGTGVVIYGYTF | TGTGCCTGGAGCGTTTTTGGGACAGGGGTAGTTATCTATGGCTACACCTTC
. | TRBJ2-6 | TRBV30 | . | CAWSVGAGANVLTF | TGTGCCTGGAGTGTCGGGGCTGGGGCCAACGTCCTGACTTTC
. | TRBJ2-7 | TRBV2 | . | CASKRDRYEQYF | TGTGCCAGCAAGCGGGACAGGTACGAGCAGTACTTC
. | TRBJ2-7 | TRBV27 | . | CASSLLSGAGEQYF | TGTGCCAGCAGTTTATTATCTGGGGCAGGGGAGCAGTACTTC